Listed here are 2 T cell receptor beta chains from one sample, sequenced in a study of cytomegalovirus exposure and HLA in healthy donors. 13 Jbeta primers and 60 Vbeta primers were used for the PCR. The repertoire was sequenced with immunoSEQ multiplex PCR; TCRdb's copy has only in-frame clones and lacks some. Its table lists under 200,000 clones. The sample taken for sequencing was PBMCs. Receptors originate from a man aged 25-45 years in good health and CMV-seronegative.

V usage is TRBV5-6 and J usage is TRBJ2-1; 11 positions match TRBD2. Germline V gene lookup returns CDR1 SGHDT and CDR2 YYEEEE. J lost 6 bases, V lost 4 bases, and 9 bases had no gene match. CDR3 length: 16 residues. CDR3 residues: CASSAKLAGAGNEQFF. Here the CDR3 DNA reads TGTGCCAGCAGCGCAAAACTAGCGGGAGCGGGCAATGAGCAGTTCTTC.

The chain combines TRBV7-9 with TRBJ2-7, with D maybe TRBD2 (6 bases). Germline CDR1 is SEHNR and CDR2 is FQNEAQ (reference sequence). Trimming took off 1 base at V and 3 bases at J, with 10 bases between the two ends. CDR3 length: 14 amino acids. Here the CDR3 DNA reads TGTGCCAGCAGCTTAGACCAGGGAGGCTACGAGCAGTACTTC. Translating gives CASSLDQGGYEQYF.